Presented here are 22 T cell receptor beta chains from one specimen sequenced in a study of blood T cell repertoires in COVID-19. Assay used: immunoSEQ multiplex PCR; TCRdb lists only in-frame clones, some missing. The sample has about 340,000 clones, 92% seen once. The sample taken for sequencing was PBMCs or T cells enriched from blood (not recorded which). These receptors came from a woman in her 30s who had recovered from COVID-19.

CDR3: CASSPAGVGNTEAFF. The DNA of the CDR3 is TGTGCCAGCAGCCCCGCCGGGGTGGGTAACACTGAAGCTTTCTTT. The chain has TRBV11-3 and TRBJ1-1; no clear D. Trimming removed 5 bases from V and 2 bases from J, with 15 bases in between. Germline CDR1 is SGHNT and CDR2 is YENEEA. The CDR3 has 15 residues.

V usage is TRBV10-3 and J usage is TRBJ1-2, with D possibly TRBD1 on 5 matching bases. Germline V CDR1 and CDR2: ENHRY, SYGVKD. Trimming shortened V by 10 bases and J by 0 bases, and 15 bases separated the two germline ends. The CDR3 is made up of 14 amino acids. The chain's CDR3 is CATKDRTPNYGYTF. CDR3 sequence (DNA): TGTGCCACCAAAGACAGAACTCCTAACTATGGCTACACCTTC.

CDR3 protein: CASSPGGSYEQYF. CDR3 bases: TGTGCCAGCAGCCCGGGAGGGTCCTACGAGCAGTACTTC. This rearrangement joins TRBV4-2 to TRBJ2-7, with 8 bases aligning to TRBD2. This CDR3 region has 13 residues. V gave up 4 bases and J gave up 1 base; unmatched junction bases: 0. Germline CDR1 is LGHNA and CDR2 is YNFKEQ.

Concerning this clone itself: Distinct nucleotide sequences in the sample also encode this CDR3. The CDR3 sequence: CASSLGQGGEQYF. The CDR3 DNA reads TGCGCCAGCAGCTTGGGACAGGGGGGCGAGCAGTACTTC. The rearrangement uses TRBV5-1 and TRBJ2-7, with 9 bases fitting TRBD1. The CDR3 is 13 amino acids. Trimming took 0 bases from V and 6 from J; bases not matched to a gene: 1. Germline V gene lookup returns CDR1 SGHRS and CDR2 YFSETQ.

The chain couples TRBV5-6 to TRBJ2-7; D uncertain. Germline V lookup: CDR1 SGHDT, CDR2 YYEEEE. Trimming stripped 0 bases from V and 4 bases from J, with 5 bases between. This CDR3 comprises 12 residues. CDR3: CASSLGQYEQYF. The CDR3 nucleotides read TGTGCCAGCAGCTTGGGCCAGTACGAGCAGTACTTC.

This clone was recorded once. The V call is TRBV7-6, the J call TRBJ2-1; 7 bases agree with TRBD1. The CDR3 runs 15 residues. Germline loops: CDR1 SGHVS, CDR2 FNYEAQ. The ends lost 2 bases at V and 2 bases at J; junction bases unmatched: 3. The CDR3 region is CASSLSGGAYNEQFF. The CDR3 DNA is TGTGCCAGCAGCTTATCAGGGGGAGCCTACAATGAGCAGTTCTTC.

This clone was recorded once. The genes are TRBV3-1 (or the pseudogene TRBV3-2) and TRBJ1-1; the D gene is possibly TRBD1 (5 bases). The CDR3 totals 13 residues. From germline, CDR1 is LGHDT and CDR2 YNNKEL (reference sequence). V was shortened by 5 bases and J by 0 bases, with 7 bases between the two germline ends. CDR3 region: CASSSTVNTEAFF. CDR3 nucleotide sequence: TGTGCCAGCAGCTCGACAGTGAACACTGAAGCTTTCTTT.

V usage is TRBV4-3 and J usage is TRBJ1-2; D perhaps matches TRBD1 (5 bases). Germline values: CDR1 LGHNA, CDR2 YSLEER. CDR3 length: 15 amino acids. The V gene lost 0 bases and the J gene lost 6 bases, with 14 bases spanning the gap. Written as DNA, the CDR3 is TGCGCCAGCAGCCAAGATTCGGGGGTTGGAGATGGCTACACCTTC. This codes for CASSQDSGVGDGYTF.

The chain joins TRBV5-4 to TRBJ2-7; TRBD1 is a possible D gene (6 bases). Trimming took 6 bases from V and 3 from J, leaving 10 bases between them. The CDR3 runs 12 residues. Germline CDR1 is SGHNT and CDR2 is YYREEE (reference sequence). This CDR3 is CASKGVNYEQYF. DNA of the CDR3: TGTGCCAGCAAGGGGGTAAACTACGAGCAGTACTTC.

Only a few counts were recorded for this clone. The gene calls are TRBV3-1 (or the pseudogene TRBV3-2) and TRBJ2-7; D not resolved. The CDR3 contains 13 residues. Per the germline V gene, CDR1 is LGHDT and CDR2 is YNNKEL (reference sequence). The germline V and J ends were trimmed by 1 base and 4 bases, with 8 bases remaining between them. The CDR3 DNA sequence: TGTGCCAGCAGCCAAGGTTCAGTATACGAGCAGTACTTC. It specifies CASSQGSVYEQYF.

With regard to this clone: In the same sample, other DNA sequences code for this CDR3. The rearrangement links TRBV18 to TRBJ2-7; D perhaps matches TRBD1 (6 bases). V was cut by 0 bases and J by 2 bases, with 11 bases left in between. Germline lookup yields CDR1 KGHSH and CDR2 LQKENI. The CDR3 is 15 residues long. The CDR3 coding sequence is TGTGCCAGCTCACCACCCGGCCAGGGGACCTACGAGCAGTACTTC. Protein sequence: CASSPPGQGTYEQYF.

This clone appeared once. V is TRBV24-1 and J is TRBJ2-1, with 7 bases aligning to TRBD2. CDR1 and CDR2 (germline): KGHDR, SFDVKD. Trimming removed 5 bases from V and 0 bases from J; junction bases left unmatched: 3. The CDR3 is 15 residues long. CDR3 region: CATSVGGSSYNEQFF. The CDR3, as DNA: TGTGCCACCAGTGTGGGAGGGAGCTCCTACAATGAGCAGTTCTTC.

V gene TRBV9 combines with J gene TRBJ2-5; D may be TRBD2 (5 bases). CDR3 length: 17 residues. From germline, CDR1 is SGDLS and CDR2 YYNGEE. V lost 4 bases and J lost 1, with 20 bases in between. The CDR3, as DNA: TGTGCCAGCAGCAAAGAGGGAAGTACGACCTTCCAAGAGACCCAGTACTTC. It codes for CASSKEGSTTFQETQYF.

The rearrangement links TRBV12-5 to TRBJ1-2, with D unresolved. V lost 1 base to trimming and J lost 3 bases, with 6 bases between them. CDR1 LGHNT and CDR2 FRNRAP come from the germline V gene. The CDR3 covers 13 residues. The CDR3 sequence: CASGLEEDYGYTF. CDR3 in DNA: TGTGCTAGTGGTTTGGAAGAGGACTATGGCTACACCTTC.

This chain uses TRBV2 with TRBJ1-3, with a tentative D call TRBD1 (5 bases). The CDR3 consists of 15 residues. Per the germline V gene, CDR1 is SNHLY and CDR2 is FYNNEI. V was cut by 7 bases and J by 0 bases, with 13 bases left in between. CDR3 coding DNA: TGTGCCAGCATGTACGGGGGTAACTCTGGAAACACCATATATTTT. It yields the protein CASMYGGNSGNTIYF.

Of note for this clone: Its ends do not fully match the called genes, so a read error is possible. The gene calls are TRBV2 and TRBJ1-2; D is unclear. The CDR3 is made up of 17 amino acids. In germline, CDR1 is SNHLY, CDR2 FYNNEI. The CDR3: CASSEGPTGSGYYGYTF. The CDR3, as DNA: TGTGCCAGCAGCGAAGGCCCGACTGGGTCGGGGTACTATGGCTACACCTTC.

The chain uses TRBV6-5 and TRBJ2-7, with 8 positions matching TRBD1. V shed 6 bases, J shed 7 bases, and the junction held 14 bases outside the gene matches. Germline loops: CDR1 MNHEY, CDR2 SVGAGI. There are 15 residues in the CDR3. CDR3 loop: CASSPRDRQPGEQYF. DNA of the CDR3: TGTGCCAGCAGCCCCCGGGACAGGCAGCCTGGGGAGCAGTACTTC.

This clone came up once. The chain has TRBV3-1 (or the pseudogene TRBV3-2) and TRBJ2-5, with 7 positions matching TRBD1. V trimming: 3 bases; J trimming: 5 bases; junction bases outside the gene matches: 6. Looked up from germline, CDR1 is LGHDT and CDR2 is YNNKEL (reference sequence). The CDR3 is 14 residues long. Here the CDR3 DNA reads TGTGCCAGCAGCCACGGACAGGTTCGGGAGACCCAGTACTTC. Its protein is CASSHGQVRETQYF.

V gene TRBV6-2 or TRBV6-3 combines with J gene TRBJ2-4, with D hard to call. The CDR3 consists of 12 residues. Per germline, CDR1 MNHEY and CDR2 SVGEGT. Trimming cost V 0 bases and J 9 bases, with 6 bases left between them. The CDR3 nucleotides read TGTGCCAGCAGTTACTCTATCTTCATTCAGTACTTC. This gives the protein CASSYSIFIQYF.

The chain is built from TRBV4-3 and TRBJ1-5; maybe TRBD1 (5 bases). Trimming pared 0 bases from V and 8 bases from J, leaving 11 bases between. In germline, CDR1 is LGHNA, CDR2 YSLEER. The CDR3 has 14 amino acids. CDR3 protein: CASSQDSGTKPQHF. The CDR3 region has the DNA TGCGCCAGCAGCCAAGATAGCGGGACGAAGCCCCAGCATTTT.

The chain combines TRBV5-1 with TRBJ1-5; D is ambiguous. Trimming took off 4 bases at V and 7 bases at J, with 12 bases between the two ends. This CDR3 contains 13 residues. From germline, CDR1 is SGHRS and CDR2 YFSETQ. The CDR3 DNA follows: TGCGCCAGCAGCACGGACCCGGGGCAGCCCCAGCATTTT. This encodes CASSTDPGQPQHF.

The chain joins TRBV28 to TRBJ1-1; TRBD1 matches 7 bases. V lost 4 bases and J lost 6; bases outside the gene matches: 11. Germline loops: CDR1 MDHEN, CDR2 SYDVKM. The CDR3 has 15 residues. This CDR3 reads CASSSQTTGVPEAFF. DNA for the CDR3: TGTGCCAGCAGTTCACAGACAACAGGGGTGCCTGAAGCTTTCTTT.